This entry lists 7 T cell receptor beta chains sequenced from one sample in a study of cytomegalovirus exposure and HLA in healthy donors. PCR used 60 Vbeta primers and 13 Jbeta primers. The data were produced by immunoSEQ multiplex PCR, yet TCRdb's version contains in-frame clones alone and is incomplete. The table includes about 120,000 clones, more than 75% detected once. Sequencing was performed on PBMCs. All receptors derive from a middle-aged woman in good health and CMV-seropositive.

In its sample, this clone was seen a few times. This chain connects TRBV5-5 to TRBJ2-7; TRBD1 is a possible D gene (5 bases). Germline-derived CDR1 and CDR2 are SGHKS and YYEKEE (reference sequence). CDR3 length: 16 residues. The germline V and J ends were trimmed by 1 base and 2 bases, with 16 bases remaining between them. CDR3 sequence: CASSLSPTEAPYEQYF. Here the CDR3 DNA reads TGTGCCAGCAGCTTGTCACCGACAGAGGCACCCTACGAGCAGTACTTC. The entire variable domain, with the rest obtained from reference TRBV5-5 and TRBJ2-7, is as follows: DAGVTQSPTHLIKTRGQQVTLRCSPISGHKSVSWYQQVLGQGPQFIFQYYEKEERGRGNFPDRFSARQFPNYSSELNVNALLLGDSALYLCASSLSPTEAPYEQYFGPGTRLTVT.

This sequence joins TRBV6-1 and TRBJ2-1; 13 bases agree with TRBD2. CDR1 and CDR2 from the germline V gene are MNHNS and SASEGT. There are 15 residues in the CDR3. With 2 bases clipped from V and 8 bases from J, the junction kept 3 bases outside the gene matches. The DNA of the CDR3 is TGTGCCAGCAGTGAAACTAGCGGGGGGGCCGATGAGCAGTTCTTC. This translates into CASSETSGGADEQFF.

This clone was recorded a few times. The rearrangement links TRBV7-9 to TRBJ2-1; 7 bases are shared with TRBD2. After removal of 1 base from V and 4 bases from J, the junction contained 1 base not matched to a gene. The germline V gene encodes CDR1 SEHNR and CDR2 FQNEAQ (reference sequence). The CDR3 is 14 residues long. The CDR3 sequence is CASSLGGGYNEQFF. CDR3 in DNA: TGTGCCAGCAGCTTAGGGGGGGGGTACAATGAGCAGTTCTTC. The full variable domain, its missing parts supplied by reference TRBV7-9 and TRBJ2-1, is DTGVSQNPRHKITKRGQNVTFRCDPISEHNRLYWYRQTLGQGPEFLTYFQNEAQLEKSRLLSDRFSAERPKGSFSTLEIQRTEQGDSAMYLCASSLGGGYNEQFFGPGTRLTVL.

The chain carries TRBV5-1 and TRBJ2-4; a possible D gene is TRBD1 (6 bases). The CDR3 totals 15 residues. V lost 0 bases and J 8 bases, leaving 15 bases between the germline ends. Germline V gene sequence: CDR1 SGHRS, CDR2 YFSETQ. CDR3 sequence reads: CASSLEGSWTDIQYF. For the CDR3, the DNA is TGCGCCAGCAGCTTGGAAGGCTCATGGACAGACATTCAGTACTTC.

This rearrangement joins TRBV6-1 to TRBJ2-1; no firm D call. Trimming cost V 6 bases and J 2 bases, with 8 bases left between them. The CDR3 is 13 amino acids. Germline V gene sequence: CDR1 MNHNS, CDR2 SASEGT. DNA for the CDR3: TGTGCCAGCAGGATAAGCCCCTACAATGAGCAGTTCTTC. It yields the protein CASRISPYNEQFF.

The CDR3 DNA follows: TGTGCCAGCAGCTTTCAATCCGGGGACGAGCAGTACTTC. Protein product: CASSFQSGDEQYF. The V and J genes are TRBV7-7 and TRBJ2-7, with a possible D match to TRBD2 (5 bases). CDR1 SSHAT and CDR2 FNYEAQ come from the germline V gene (reference sequence). This CDR3 has 13 amino acids. Between the trimmed V and J ends, which lost 3 bases and 5 bases, there was a span of 11 bases.

The chain carries TRBV7-8 and TRBJ1-6; TRBD1 matches 8 bases. After removal of 5 bases from V and 7 bases from J, the junction contained 16 bases not matched to a gene. The CDR3 length is 18 residues. Germline V gene data show CDR1 as SGHVS and CDR2 as FQNEAQ. CDR3 DNA sequence: TGTGCCAGCAGCGCGTACAGGGGGGGCAGAGACCTAAATTCACCCCTCCACTTT. Its translation: CASSAYRGGRDLNSPLHF.